A selection of T cell receptor beta chains follows, all from one sample in a study of T cells in Graves' hyperthyroidism and ophthalmopathy. Each CDR3 protein gets one entry after TCRdb re-called the multiplex PCR reads with MiXCR. Of under 400,000 distinct CDR3 sequences in the sample, 25% were seen once. The material sequenced was blood. These receptors all stem from a man in his fifties with Graves' hyperthyroidism. CDR3s include the opening cysteine and the closing phenylalanine or tryptophan. Each record gives: CDR3 protein, V gene, J gene.

CATRPGGASKNIQYF	TRBV2	TRBJ2-4
CASSMTLVGRALNEQFF	TRBV19	TRBJ2-1
CASSEAHGGWGQPQHF	TRBV6-1	TRBJ1-5
CASSSPINTEAFF	TRBV28	TRBJ1-1
CASSWRAGVRSNQPQHF	TRBV5-6	TRBJ1-5
CASSPPSGISPLHF	TRBV12-3/TRBV12-4	TRBJ1-6
CASSLFMDDRSADTEAFF	TRBV7-3	TRBJ1-1
CASSGVAGGRSSYNEQFF	TRBV6-1	TRBJ2-1
CASSSDQFWTGELFF	TRBV9	TRBJ2-2
CASSILVPTDTQYF	TRBV19	TRBJ2-3
CSVEGGEKLFF	TRBV29-1	TRBJ1-4
CASSQADRADYNEQFF	TRBV3-1	TRBJ2-1
CASRLSGQTYEQYF	TRBV13	TRBJ2-7
CASSRGVHTEAFF	TRBV18	TRBJ1-1
CASSLTGSPGNTIYF	TRBV12-3/TRBV12-4	TRBJ1-3
CASRPQLNTEAFF	TRBV7-2	TRBJ1-1
CASIPNEQFF	TRBV2	TRBJ2-1
CASSLERRATYEQYF	TRBV11-1	TRBJ2-7
CASSLSRSALKYF	TRBV5-6	TRBJ2-5
CASNRQRTEAFF	TRBV2	TRBJ1-1
CASRPTGPNQPQHF	TRBV6-1	TRBJ1-5
CASNDVAEAYEQYF	TRBV5-6	TRBJ2-7
CASRQDKTPYNEQFF	TRBV27	TRBJ2-1
CASSSRTTGELFF	TRBV12-3/TRBV12-4	TRBJ2-2
CASSNILGPQHF	TRBV6-1	TRBJ1-5
CSVEDRGDGYTF	TRBV29-1	TRBJ1-2
CASTLRLGPTPDNEQFF	TRBV6-1	TRBJ2-1
CASADYAYEQYF	TRBV27	TRBJ2-7
CASSWDPSTDTQYF	TRBV19	TRBJ2-3
CASSLAGRGNQPQHF	TRBV27	TRBJ1-5
CASRRVPDRETEAFF	TRBV5-4	TRBJ1-1
CASSQEEGEQYF	TRBV3-1	TRBJ2-7
CASSLVYREGDTQYF	TRBV27	TRBJ2-3
CASSWEAPKKGYTF	TRBV6-9	TRBJ1-2
CASSLRRVAGGREQYF	TRBV12-3/TRBV12-4	TRBJ2-7
CASSFSGSELAQYF	TRBV19	TRBJ2-7
CASSLEAGGPDTQYF	TRBV5-1	TRBJ2-3
CASSQSGLGTQYF	TRBV27	TRBJ2-5
CASSSLLAGGGNEQFF	TRBV6-1	TRBJ2-1
CASSEALRLQETQYF	TRBV2	TRBJ2-5
CASKGGEQFF	TRBV2	TRBJ2-1
CASSPPWDRDEQYF	TRBV18	TRBJ2-7
CASSLTGQGGSPLHF	TRBV7-2	TRBJ1-6
CSATRQGGTVEAFF	TRBV20-1	TRBJ1-1
CASSLGGLAVAKNIQYF	TRBV11-1	TRBJ2-4
CSARDLRGIGEQFF	TRBV20-1	TRBJ2-1
CATSDSLAASYNEQFF	TRBV24-1	TRBJ2-1
CSARDLVQGNYGYTF	TRBV20-1	TRBJ1-2
CATRRGEATGELFF	TRBV10-3	TRBJ2-2
CASKRETAISEQFF	TRBV27	TRBJ2-1
CASSLELLGTDTQYF	TRBV7-6	TRBJ2-3
CASSPPGQIYEQYF	TRBV5-1	TRBJ2-7
CASSLTSGSQETQYF	TRBV12-3/TRBV12-4	TRBJ2-5
CASSYGETNTEAFF	TRBV6-6	TRBJ1-1
CASSRNPGGRGTEAFF	TRBV7-2	TRBJ1-1